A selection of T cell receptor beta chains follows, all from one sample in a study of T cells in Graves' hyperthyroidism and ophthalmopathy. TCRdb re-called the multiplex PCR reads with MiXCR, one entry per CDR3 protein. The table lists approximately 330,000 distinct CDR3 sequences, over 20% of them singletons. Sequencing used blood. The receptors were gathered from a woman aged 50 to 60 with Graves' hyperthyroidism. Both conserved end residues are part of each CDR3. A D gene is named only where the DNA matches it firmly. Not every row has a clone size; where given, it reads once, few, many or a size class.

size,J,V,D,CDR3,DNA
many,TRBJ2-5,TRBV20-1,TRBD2,CSARISGRGETQYF,TGCAGTGCTAGAATTAGCGGGAGAGGAGAGACCCAGTACTTC
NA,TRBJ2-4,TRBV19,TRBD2,CASSPSGTRKNIQYF,TGTGCCAGTAGCCCCAGCGGGACGCGCAAAAACATTCAGTACTTC
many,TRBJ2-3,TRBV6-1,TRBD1,CASSKTQSRDRVRDTDTQYF,TGTGCCAGCAGTAAAACTCAGTCCCGGGACAGGGTGAGGGACACAGATACGCAGTATTTT
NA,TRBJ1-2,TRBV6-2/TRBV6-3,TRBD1,CASSFGGQAGDGYTF,TGTGCCAGCAGTTTCGGAGGACAGGCGGGGGATGGCTACACCTTC
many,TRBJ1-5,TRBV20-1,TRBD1,CSARGQGLGGNQPQHF,TGCAGTGCTAGGGGACAGGGCTTGGGGGGCAATCAGCCCCAGCATTTT
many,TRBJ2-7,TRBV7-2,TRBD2,CASSRTSGGSYEQYF,TGTGCCAGCAGCCGGACTAGCGGAGGCTCCTACGAGCAGTACTTC
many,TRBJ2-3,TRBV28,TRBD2,CASSPGLATDTQYF,TGTGCCAGCAGTCCAGGACTAGCGACAGATACGCAGTATTTT
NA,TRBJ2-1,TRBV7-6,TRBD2,CASGVSGANEQFF,TGTGCCAGCGGAGTTAGCGGGGCCAATGAGCAGTTCTTC
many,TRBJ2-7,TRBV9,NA,CASSVLGSSYEQYF,TGTGCCAGCAGCGTTTTAGGGAGCTCCTACGAGCAGTACTTC
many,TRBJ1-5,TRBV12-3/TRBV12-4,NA,CASTAGGSNQPQHF,TGTGCCAGCACCGCGGGTGGCAGCAATCAGCCCCAGCATTTT